The 16 T cell receptor beta chains presented below share a single source sample, sequenced in a study of blood T cell repertoires in COVID-19. Clones were sequenced by immunoSEQ multiplex PCR, and TCRdb holds only the in-frame ones, with some missing. The sample carries around 480,000 clones, roughly 88% recorded once. Sequenced: peripheral blood. These receptors all come from a woman aged 45-65 years with COVID-19, enrolled during active disease.

The chain couples TRBV7-8 to TRBJ1-2; a weak D match, TRBD1 (6 bases). This CDR3 spans 15 amino acids. The V end was cut by 4 bases, the J end by 6 bases, with 18 bases between. The germline V gene encodes CDR1 SGHVS and CDR2 FQNEAQ. The DNA for the CDR3 is TGTGCCAGCAGCTACGGACAGACTTCCGAGCATGGCTACACCTTC. Its translation is CASSYGQTSEHGYTF.

This clone was observed a single time. This chain links TRBV30 with TRBJ2-7; possibly TRBD2 for D (5 bases). The V gene lost 0 bases and the J gene lost 7 bases, with 7 bases spanning the gap. Per the germline V gene, CDR1 is GTSNPN and CDR2 is SVGIG (reference sequence). This CDR3 is built from 11 residues. Here the CDR3 reads CAWSVEEEQYF. CDR3 coding DNA: TGTGCCTGGAGTGTGGAGGAGGAGCAGTACTTC.

The chain has TRBV5-4 and TRBJ2-1; 7 bases are a match to TRBD2. This CDR3 comprises 13 residues. The V and J ends lost 4 bases and 9 bases, in that order; junction bases with no gene match: 7. Germline V lookup: CDR1 SGHNT, CDR2 YYREEE (reference sequence). CDR3 in amino acids: CASSRNSGVEQFF. The CDR3, as DNA: TGTGCCAGCAGCAGAAACAGCGGGGTTGAGCAGTTCTTC.

The chain couples TRBV27 to TRBJ2-3, with D perhaps matching TRBD2 (6 bases). Germline V gene data show CDR1 as MNHEY and CDR2 as SMNVEV (reference sequence). The CDR3 sequence is 14 residues long. Trimming took off 1 base at V and 7 bases at J, with 12 bases between the two ends. CDR3 sequence (DNA): TGTGCCAGCAGTTTATATGGCGGGAAAAATACGCAGTATTTT. Translation gives CASSLYGGKNTQYF.

The rearrangement joins TRBV7-9 to TRBJ2-7, with 8 bases matching TRBD1. From germline, CDR1 is SEHNR and CDR2 FQNEAQ (reference sequence). This CDR3 region has 14 residues. Germline trimming cut 6 bases from V and 3 bases from J; bases unmatched to any gene: 7. The CDR3 coding sequence is TGTGCCAGCAGTCGACAGGGGATCGACTACGAGCAGTACTTC. Protein: CASSRQGIDYEQYF.

This clone was observed a few times. The V and J genes are TRBV15 and TRBJ1-1; 9 nucleotides align to TRBD1. The CDR3 length is 16 residues. Germline V gene lookup returns CDR1 LNHNV and CDR2 YYDKDF (reference sequence). J gave up 7 bases and V 3 bases, and 12 bases lay outside the gene matches. The CDR3 region is CATSSSLTGGLGEAFF. CDR3 in DNA: TGTGCCACCAGCAGTTCCCTGACAGGGGGTCTCGGTGAAGCTTTCTTT.

The rearrangement uses TRBV30 and TRBJ1-6; TRBD1 is a possible D gene (6 bases). CDR3 length: 14 residues. Germline CDR1 is GTSNPN and CDR2 is SVGIG (reference sequence). Trimming cost V 3 bases and J 14 bases, with 20 bases left between them. The CDR3 DNA sequence: TGTGCCTGGAGCGCTGCTACGTCGGACAGAACCCTCCACTTT. Its protein product is CAWSAATSDRTLHF.

V and J are TRBV6-1 and TRBJ2-2; D not resolved. Trimming pared 1 base from V and 3 bases from J, leaving 9 bases between. The germline CDR1 and CDR2 sequences are MNHNS and SASEGT. This CDR3 spans 15 amino acids. In DNA form, the CDR3 reads TGTGCCAGCAGTGAAGTTTTAACGGACACCGGGGAGCTGTTTTTT. It yields the protein CASSEVLTDTGELFF.

V gene TRBV9 combines with J gene TRBJ2-2, with 7 positions matching TRBD1. The CDR3 contains 16 residues. Looked up from germline, CDR1 is SGDLS and CDR2 is YYNGEE. The V gene end was trimmed by 4 bases and the J gene end by 0 bases; junction bases not matched to a gene: 6. This CDR3 is CASSRGQIANTGELFF. CDR3 nucleotide sequence: TGTGCCAGCAGCCGGGGACAGATTGCGAACACCGGGGAGCTGTTTTTT.

J is TRBJ2-3 and V is TRBV20-1; 7 bases are a match to TRBD2. Germline V lookup: CDR1 DFQATT, CDR2 SNEGSKA (reference sequence). This CDR3 comprises 11 residues. Trimming cost V 6 bases and J 6 bases; bases outside gene matches: 3. The chain's CDR3 is CSAGRGDTQYF. The CDR3 bases are TGCAGTGCGGGGAGGGGTGATACGCAGTATTTT.

The V call is TRBV21-1, the J call TRBJ2-1; the table gives TRBD1 as D, unverified against the DNA. TRBV21-1 is a known pseudogene. The CDR3 extends over 15 amino acids. CDR3 sequence (DNA): TGTGCCAGCAGCAAAGAGGGAGGACAGGACAATGAGCAGTTCTTC. Translated, it gives CASSKEGGQDNEQFF.

The chain has TRBV4-1 and TRBJ2-7; D is perhaps TRBD2 (6 bases). Germline CDR1 MGHRA, CDR2 YSYEKL. Trimming pared 4 bases from V and 0 bases from J, leaving 13 bases between. The CDR3 runs 15 residues. CDR3 nucleotide sequence: TGCGCCAGCAGCCCGGGGGACTTAAGCTCCTACGAGCAGTACTTC. Translated, it gives CASSPGDLSSYEQYF.

This sequence joins TRBV3-1 (or the pseudogene TRBV3-2) and TRBJ2-1; D is unclear. CDR1 and CDR2 from the germline V gene are LGHDT and YNNKEL (reference sequence). V lost 4 bases and J lost 10, with 17 bases in between. The CDR3 length is 14 residues. The CDR3 DNA is TGTGCCAGCAGCCTACTTCCCGTGGTGAGCGAGCAGTTCTTC. Translated: CASSLLPVVSEQFF.

This clone has just a few counts. The rearrangement joins TRBV9 to TRBJ1-3, with D possibly being TRBD1 (6 bases). The CDR3 loop spans 14 amino acids. Trimming removed 3 bases at V and 7 bases at J, with 14 bases between. Germline CDR1 is SGDLS and CDR2 is YYNGEE. CDR3 protein: CASSASQGWNTIYF. CDR3 sequence (DNA): TGTGCCAGCAGCGCCTCACAGGGATGGAACACCATATATTTT.

The V call is TRBV9, the J call TRBJ1-1, with 7 bases identical to TRBD1. Trimming took 3 bases from V and 3 from J; bases not matched to a gene: 2. The CDR3 contains 13 residues. Germline loops: CDR1 SGDLS, CDR2 YYNGEE. The CDR3 sequence is CASSEGTDTEAFF. The DNA for the CDR3 is TGTGCCAGCAGCGAAGGGACAGACACTGAAGCTTTCTTT. Full variable domain (missing parts from reference TRBV9 and TRBJ1-1): DSGVTQTPKHLITATGQRVTLRCSPRSGDLSVYWYQQSLDQGLQFLIQYYNGEERAKGNILERFSAQQFPDLHSELNLSSLELGDSALYFCASSEGTDTEAFFGQGTRLTVV.

The chain carries TRBV19 and TRBJ1-2; a possible D gene is TRBD1 (5 bases). In germline, CDR1 is LNHDA, CDR2 SQIVND (reference sequence). V lost 2 bases, J lost 3 bases, and 7 bases lay in between. The CDR3 has 13 amino acids. The CDR3 DNA reads TGTGCCAGTAGTATACGGGGGGACTATGGCTACACCTTC. It yields the protein CASSIRGDYGYTF.